The sequence of this TCR beta chain was determined in a study of T cell repertoires in ileal Crohn's disease. Study outcomes and limitations: Clonality above 26.8% at surgery always came with endoscopic recurrence. Compared with CD4 T cells, sorted CD8 cells carried more expanded clones. Active smokers at surgery had more clonal expansions than non-smokers.

CDR1 LGHNA and CDR2 YNFKEQ come from the germline V gene. This CDR3 contains 16 residues. V was trimmed by 0 bases and J by 3 bases, leaving 11 bases between them. Regarding this clone: Its antigen is undetermined.

Repertoires were generated with immunoSEQ multiplex PCR, while TCRdb's copy carries only in-frame clones and drops some. This table holds approximately 12,000 clones, around 81% found once. The J gene is TRBJ1-4, the V gene TRBV4-2; D not certain. This receptor was identified in an adult with Crohn's disease. The sample consisted of ileal tissue. CDR3 loop: CASSQERNVPNEKLFF. The CDR3 bases are TGTGCCAGCAGCCAAGAGAGAAATGTTCCTAATGAAAAACTGTTTTTT.